Listed below are T cell receptor beta chains from one sample, sequenced in a study of T-cell memory formation after mild COVID-19. TCRdb processed the 5' RACE reads anew with MiXCR; each CDR3 protein has one entry. This sample has 450,000 or so distinct CDR3 sequences, with about 23% found just once. Sequences were obtained from PBMCs or a T cell subset sorted from them (not recorded which). These receptors were obtained from an adult woman who had mild COVID-19 (a few samples of this study predate the infection). Cell type and time point are not known. CDR3s include the opening cysteine and the closing phenylalanine or tryptophan. The D gene is left open where the match is weak. Where a row states a size, it is once, few, many or the class of an expanded clone; other rows omit it.

CDR3: CSARDRGSEAFF
DNA: TGCAGCGCCCGGGACAGGGGATCTGAAGCTTTCTTT
length: 12
size: NA
J: TRBJ1-1
V: TRBV29-1
D: TRBD1

CDR3: CSARRESVGTEAFF
DNA: TGCAGTGCCCGCAGGGAATCCGTAGGCACTGAAGCTTTCTTT
length: 14
size: NA
J: TRBJ1-1
V: TRBV20-1
D: NA

CDR3: CASSQVGSGLAGRQFF
DNA: TGCGCCAGCAGCCAAGTGGGCTCGGGACTAGCGGGTCGGCAGTTCTTC
length: 16
size: few
J: TRBJ2-1
V: TRBV4-1
D: TRBD2

CDR3: CASSQVGQAYQPQHF
DNA: TGCGCCAGCAGCCAAGTCGGACAGGCTTACCAGCCCCAGCATTTT
length: 15
size: NA
J: TRBJ1-5
V: TRBV4-1
D: TRBD1

CDR3: CSADNSGGSYEQYF
DNA: TGCAGTGCTGACAACTCGGGGGGGTCCTACGAGCAGTACTTC
length: 14
size: NA
J: TRBJ2-7
V: TRBV20-1
D: TRBD2

CDR3: CASSIWGRSYEQYF
DNA: TGTGCCAGTAGTATATGGGGGCGCTCCTACGAGCAGTACTTC
length: 14
size: few
J: TRBJ2-7
V: TRBV19
D: NA

CDR3: CASSLQGGSTDTQYF
DNA: TGTGCCAGCAGCTTACAAGGAGGGAGCACAGATACGCAGTATTTT
length: 15
size: many
J: TRBJ2-3
V: TRBV7-9
D: NA

CDR3: CASSQDLTRAAGELFF
DNA: TGCGCCAGCAGCCAAGATTTGACCAGGGCGGCCGGGGAGCTGTTTTTT
length: 16
size: few
J: TRBJ2-2
V: TRBV4-3
D: NA

CDR3: CASSHGTGEQPQHF
DNA: TGTGCCAGCTCACACGGGACAGGAGAGCAGCCCCAGCATTTT
length: 14
size: NA
J: TRBJ1-5
V: TRBV18
D: TRBD1

CDR3: CATRTFSGQGYLNEQFF
DNA: TGTGCCACCAGGACTTTCTCGGGACAGGGGTATTTGAATGAGCAGTTCTTC
length: 17
size: NA
J: TRBJ2-1
V: TRBV24-1
D: TRBD1

CDR3: CASSERRKNTEAFF
DNA: TGTGCCAGCAGTGAAAGGCGGAAGAACACTGAAGCTTTCTTT
length: 14
size: NA
J: TRBJ1-1
V: TRBV6-1
D: NA

CDR3: CRTGTNNEQFF
DNA: TGCAGGACCGGGACTAACAATGAGCAGTTCTTC
length: 11
size: few
J: TRBJ2-1
V: TRBV20-1
D: TRBD2

CDR3: CSVEDYSFEQFF
DNA: TGCAGCGTTGAAGATTATAGCTTTGAGCAGTTCTTC
length: 12
size: few
J: TRBJ2-1
V: TRBV29-1
D: NA

CDR3: CASSSRGGSYNEQFF
DNA: TGTGCCAGCAGCTCCAGGGGGGGTTCCTACAATGAGCAGTTCTTC
length: 15
size: many
J: TRBJ2-1
V: TRBV7-2
D: NA

CDR3: CASSPRLGPTAAKNIQYF
DNA: TGTGCCAGCAGCCCCCGACTAGGACCGACCGCAGCCAAAAACATTCAGTACTTC
length: 18
size: few
J: TRBJ2-4
V: TRBV7-8
D: NA

CDR3: CASSSEGLEAFF
DNA: TGTGCCAGCAGCTCCGAGGGTCTAGAAGCTTTCTTT
length: 12
size: few
J: TRBJ1-1
V: TRBV5-5
D: NA

CDR3: CASSSQGRREEPQHF
DNA: TGCGCCAGCAGCTCACAGGGACGGCGGGAGGAGCCCCAGCATTTT
length: 15
size: NA
J: TRBJ1-5
V: TRBV5-1
D: NA

CDR3: CATRNGTVRNEQFF
DNA: TGTGCCACCAGGAACGGGACAGTTAGGAATGAGCAGTTCTTC
length: 14
size: many
J: TRBJ2-1
V: TRBV15
D: TRBD1

CDR3: CASSLEGGAGRRWYF
DNA: TGTGCCAGCAGCTTAGAGGGGGGGGCCGGACGTCGTTGGTACTTC
length: 15
size: few
J: TRBJ2-7
V: TRBV7-6
D: NA

CDR3: CSARDPGGYTEAFF
DNA: TGCAGTGCTAGAGATCCCGGGGGGTACACTGAAGCTTTCTTT
length: 14
size: few
J: TRBJ1-1
V: TRBV20-1
D: NA

CDR3: CASSPRDQETQYF
DNA: TGTGCCAGCAGCCCCAGGGACCAAGAGACCCAGTACTTC
length: 13
size: many
J: TRBJ2-5
V: TRBV7-9
D: NA

CDR3: CATSDSVGYEQYF
DNA: TGTGCCACCAGTGATTCAGTCGGATACGAGCAGTACTTC
length: 13
size: few
J: TRBJ2-7
V: TRBV24-1
D: NA

CDR3: CATSRGTASGNTIYF
DNA: TGTGCCACCAGCAGAGGGACGGCCTCTGGAAACACCATATATTTT
length: 15
size: few
J: TRBJ1-3
V: TRBV15
D: NA

CDR3: CASSRSVGIGETQYF
DNA: TGTGCCAGCAGCCGCTCAGTAGGGATTGGAGAGACCCAGTACTTC
length: 15
size: NA
J: TRBJ2-5
V: TRBV5-4
D: NA

CDR3: CASRMDRVTEAFF
DNA: TGTGCCAGCAGAATGGACAGGGTGACTGAAGCTTTCTTT
length: 13
size: NA
J: TRBJ1-1
V: TRBV6-2/TRBV6-3
D: TRBD1

CDR3: CSARRVSRADGEQYF
DNA: TGCAGTGCTAGGAGGGTGAGCAGGGCTGATGGCGAGCAGTACTTC
length: 15
size: few
J: TRBJ2-7
V: TRBV20-1
D: NA

CDR3: CASSQDRDRGRTDTQYF
DNA: TGTGCCAGCAGCCAAGATCGAGACAGGGGGCGCACAGATACGCAGTATTTT
length: 17
size: few
J: TRBJ2-3
V: TRBV14
D: TRBD1

CDR3: CASSQNGGLYEQYF
DNA: TGTGCCAGCAGCCAAAACGGGGGGCTCTACGAGCAGTACTTC
length: 14
size: few
J: TRBJ2-7
V: TRBV27
D: NA

CDR3: CASSHSTSGLYNEQFF
DNA: TGTGCCAGCAGCCACTCAACTAGCGGCCTTTACAATGAGCAGTTCTTC
length: 16
size: NA
J: TRBJ2-1
V: TRBV4-2
D: TRBD2

CDR3: CASSSNYGYTF
DNA: TGTGCCAGCAGCTCTAACTATGGCTACACCTTC
length: 11
size: few
J: TRBJ1-2
V: TRBV12-3/TRBV12-4
D: NA

CDR3: CASNRGASGSSYNEQFF
DNA: TGTGCCAGCAATCGTGGGGCTAGCGGAAGCTCCTACAATGAGCAGTTCTTC
length: 17
size: NA
J: TRBJ2-1
V: TRBV2
D: TRBD2

CDR3: CATSDFGTANTGELFF
DNA: TGTGCCACCAGTGATTTTGGAACAGCGAACACCGGGGAGCTGTTTTTT
length: 16
size: few
J: TRBJ2-2
V: TRBV24-1
D: NA

CDR3: CATRTGTDQPQHF
DNA: TGTGCCACGCGGACAGGCACCGATCAGCCCCAGCATTTT
length: 13
size: NA
J: TRBJ1-5
V: TRBV10-3
D: TRBD1

CDR3: CASSLDKVSTYEQYF
DNA: TGTGCCAGCAGCTTAGATAAGGTTTCTACTTACGAGCAGTACTTC
length: 15
size: NA
J: TRBJ2-7
V: TRBV7-2
D: NA

CDR3: CASSTMSSSTDTQYF
DNA: TGTGCCAGTAGTACGATGTCCTCTAGCACAGATACGCAGTATTTT
length: 15
size: few
J: TRBJ2-3
V: TRBV19
D: NA

CDR3: CVAHRGRYTEAFF
DNA: TGCGTTGCCCACCGGGGCCGGTACACTGAAGCTTTCTTT
length: 13
size: many
J: TRBJ1-1
V: TRBV29-1
D: NA

CDR3: CSVAPGASTDTQYF
DNA: TGCAGCGTTGCCCCAGGGGCTAGCACAGATACGCAGTATTTT
length: 14
size: few
J: TRBJ2-3
V: TRBV29-1
D: NA

CDR3: CSVEWLAVYNEQFF
DNA: TGCAGCGTGGAATGGCTAGCGGTTTACAATGAGCAGTTCTTC
length: 14
size: NA
J: TRBJ2-1
V: TRBV29-1
D: TRBD2

CDR3: CSVRRVSLIMNTEAFF
DNA: TGCAGTGTTAGGAGGGTCAGCCTTATCATGAACACTGAAGCTTTCTTT
length: 16
size: NA
J: TRBJ1-1
V: TRBV20-1
D: NA

CDR3: CSVEKGGNEQYF
DNA: TGCAGCGTTGAGAAAGGGGGGAACGAGCAGTACTTC
length: 12
size: NA
J: TRBJ2-7
V: TRBV29-1
D: NA